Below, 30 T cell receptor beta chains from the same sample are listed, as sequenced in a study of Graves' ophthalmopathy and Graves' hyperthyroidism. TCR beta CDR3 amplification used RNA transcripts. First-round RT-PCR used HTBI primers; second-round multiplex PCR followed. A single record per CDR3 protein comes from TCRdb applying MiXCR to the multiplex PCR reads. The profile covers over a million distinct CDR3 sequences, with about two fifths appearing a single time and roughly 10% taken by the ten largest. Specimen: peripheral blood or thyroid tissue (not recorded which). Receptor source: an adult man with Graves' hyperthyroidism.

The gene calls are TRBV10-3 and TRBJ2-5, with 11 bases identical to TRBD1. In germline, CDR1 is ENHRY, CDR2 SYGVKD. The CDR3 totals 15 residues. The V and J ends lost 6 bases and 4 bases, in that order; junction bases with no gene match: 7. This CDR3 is CAIRPGQGAPETQYF. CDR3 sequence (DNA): TGTGCCATCAGACCAGGACAGGGGGCGCCAGAGACCCAGTACTTC.

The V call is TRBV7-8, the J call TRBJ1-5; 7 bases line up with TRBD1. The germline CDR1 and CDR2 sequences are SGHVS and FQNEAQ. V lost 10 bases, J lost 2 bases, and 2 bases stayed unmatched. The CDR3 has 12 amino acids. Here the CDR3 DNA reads TGTGCCAACAGGGGTGGCAATCAGCCCCAGCATTTT. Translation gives CANRGGNQPQHF.

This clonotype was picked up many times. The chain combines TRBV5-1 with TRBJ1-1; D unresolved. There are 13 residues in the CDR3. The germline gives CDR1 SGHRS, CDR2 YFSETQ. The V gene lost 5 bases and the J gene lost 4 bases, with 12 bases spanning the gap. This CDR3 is CASSSEVVTEAFF. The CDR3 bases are TGCGCCAGCAGTTCGGAAGTTGTCACTGAAGCTTTCTTT.

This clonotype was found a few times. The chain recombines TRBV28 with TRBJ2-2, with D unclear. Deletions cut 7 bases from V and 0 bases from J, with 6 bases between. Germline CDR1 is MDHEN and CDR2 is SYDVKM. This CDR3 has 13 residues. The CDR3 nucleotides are TGTGCCAGCATTGGGCCGAACACCGGGGAGCTGTTTTTT. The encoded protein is CASIGPNTGELFF.

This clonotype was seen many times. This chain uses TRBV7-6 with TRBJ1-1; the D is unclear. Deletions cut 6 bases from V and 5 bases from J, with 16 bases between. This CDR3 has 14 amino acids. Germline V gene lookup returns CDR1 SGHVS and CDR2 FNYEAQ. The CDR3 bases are TGTGCCAGCAGTCGTCAGGATCTGCGGACTGAAGCTTTCTTT. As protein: CASSRQDLRTEAFF.

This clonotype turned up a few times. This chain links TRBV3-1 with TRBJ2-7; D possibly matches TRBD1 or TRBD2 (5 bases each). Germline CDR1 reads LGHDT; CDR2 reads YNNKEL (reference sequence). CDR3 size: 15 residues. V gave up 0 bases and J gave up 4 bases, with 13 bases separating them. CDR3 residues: CASSQETGTEYEQYF. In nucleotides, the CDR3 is TGTGCCAGCAGCCAAGAAACCGGGACGGAGTACGAGCAGTACTTC.

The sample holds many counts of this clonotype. CDR3 residues: CAISGREGGISYEQYF. The CDR3 region has the DNA TGTGCCATCAGTGGGAGAGAGGGAGGAATCTCCTACGAGCAGTACTTC. V is TRBV10-3 and J is TRBJ2-7, with D perhaps matching TRBD2 (6 bases). V was pared by 4 bases and J by 0 bases, with 16 bases between. Germline CDR1 reads ENHRY; CDR2 reads SYGVKD. This CDR3 has 16 residues.

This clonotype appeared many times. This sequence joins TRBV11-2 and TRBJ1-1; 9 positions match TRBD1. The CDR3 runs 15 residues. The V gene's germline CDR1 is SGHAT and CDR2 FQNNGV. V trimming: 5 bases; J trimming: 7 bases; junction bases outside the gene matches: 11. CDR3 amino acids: CASSTRTGVRGEAFF. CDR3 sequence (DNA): TGTGCCAGCAGCACAAGGACAGGGGTTAGAGGTGAAGCTTTCTTT.

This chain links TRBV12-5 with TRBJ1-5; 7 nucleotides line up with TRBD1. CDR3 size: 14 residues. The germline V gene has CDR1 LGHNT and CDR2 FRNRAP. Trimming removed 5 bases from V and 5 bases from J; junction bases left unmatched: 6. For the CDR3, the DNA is TGTGCTAGTGGTACAGGGGTGGGAGATCAGCCCCAGCATTTT. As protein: CASGTGVGDQPQHF. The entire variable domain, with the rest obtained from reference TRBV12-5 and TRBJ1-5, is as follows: DARVTQTPRHKVTEMGQEVTMRCQPILGHNTVFWYRQTMMQGLELLAYFRNRAPLDDSGMPKDRFSAEMPDATLATLKIQPSEPRDSAVYFCASGTGVGDQPQHFGDGTRLSIL.

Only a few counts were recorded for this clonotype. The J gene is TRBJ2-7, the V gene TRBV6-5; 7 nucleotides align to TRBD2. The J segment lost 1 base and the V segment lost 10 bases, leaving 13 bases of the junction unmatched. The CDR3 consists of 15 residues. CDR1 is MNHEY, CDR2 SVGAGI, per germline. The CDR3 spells CATTTRASGSYEQYF. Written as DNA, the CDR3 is TGTGCCACCACCACCCGGGCTAGCGGTTCCTACGAGCAGTACTTC.

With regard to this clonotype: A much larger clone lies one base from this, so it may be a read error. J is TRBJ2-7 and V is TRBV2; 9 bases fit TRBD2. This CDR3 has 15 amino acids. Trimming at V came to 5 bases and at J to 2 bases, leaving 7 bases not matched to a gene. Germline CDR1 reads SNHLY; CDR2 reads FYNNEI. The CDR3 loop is CASSFTSSGTYEQYF. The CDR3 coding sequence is TGTGCCAGCAGTTTCACCTCTAGCGGGACCTACGAGCAGTACTTC. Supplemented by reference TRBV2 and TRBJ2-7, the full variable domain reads EPEVTQTPSHQVTQMGQEVILRCVPISNHLYFYWYRQILGQKVEFLVSFYNNEISEKSEIFDDQFSVERPDGSNFTLKIRSTKLEDSAMYFCASSFTSSGTYEQYFGPGTRLTVT.

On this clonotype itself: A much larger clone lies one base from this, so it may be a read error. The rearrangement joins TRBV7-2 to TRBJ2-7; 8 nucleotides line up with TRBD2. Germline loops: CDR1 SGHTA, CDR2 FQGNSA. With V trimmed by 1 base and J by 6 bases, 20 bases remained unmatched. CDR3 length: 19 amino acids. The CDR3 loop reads CASSLDLLAGPTFASEQYF. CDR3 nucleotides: TGTGCCAGCAGCTTAGATTTGCTAGCGGGTCCCACATTTGCCTCCGAGCAGTACTTC.

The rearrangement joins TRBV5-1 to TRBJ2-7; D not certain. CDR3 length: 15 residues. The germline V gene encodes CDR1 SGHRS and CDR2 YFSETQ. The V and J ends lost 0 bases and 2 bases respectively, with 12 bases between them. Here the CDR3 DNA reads TGCGCCAGCAGCTTGGACGCCAGCCCGACCTACGAGCAGTACTTC. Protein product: CASSLDASPTYEQYF.

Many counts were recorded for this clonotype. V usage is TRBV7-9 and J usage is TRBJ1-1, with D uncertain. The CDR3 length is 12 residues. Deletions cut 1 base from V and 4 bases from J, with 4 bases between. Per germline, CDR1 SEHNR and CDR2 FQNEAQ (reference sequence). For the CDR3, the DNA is TGTGCCAGCAGCTTAGGGGCCACTGAAGCTTTCTTT. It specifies CASSLGATEAFF. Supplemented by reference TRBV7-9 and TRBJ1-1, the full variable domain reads DTGVSQNPRHKITKRGQNVTFRCDPISEHNRLYWYRQTLGQGPEFLTYFQNEAQLEKSRLLSDRFSAERPKGSFSTLEIQRTEQGDSAMYLCASSLGATEAFFGQGTRLTVV.

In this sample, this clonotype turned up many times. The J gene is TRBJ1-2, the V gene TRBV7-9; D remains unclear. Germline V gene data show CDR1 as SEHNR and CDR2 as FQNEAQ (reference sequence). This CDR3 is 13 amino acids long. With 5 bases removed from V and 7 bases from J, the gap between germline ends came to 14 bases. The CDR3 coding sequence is TGTGCCAGCAGCGTGTCGAGCGACTCTGGCTACACCTTC. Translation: CASSVSSDSGYTF.

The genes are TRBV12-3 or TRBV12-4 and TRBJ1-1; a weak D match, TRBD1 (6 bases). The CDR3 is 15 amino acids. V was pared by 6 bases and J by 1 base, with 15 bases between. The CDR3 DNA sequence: TGTGCCAGCAGAATCGACAGGAGGGGGAACACTGAAGCTTTCTTT. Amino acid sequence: CASRIDRRGNTEAFF.

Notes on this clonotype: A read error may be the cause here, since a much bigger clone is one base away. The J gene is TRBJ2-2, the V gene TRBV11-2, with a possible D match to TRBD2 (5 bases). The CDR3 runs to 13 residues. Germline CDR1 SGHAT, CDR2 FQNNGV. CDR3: CASSLTHSGEPFF. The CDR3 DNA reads TGTGCCAGCAGCTTAACGCATTCCGGGGAGCCGTTTTTT.

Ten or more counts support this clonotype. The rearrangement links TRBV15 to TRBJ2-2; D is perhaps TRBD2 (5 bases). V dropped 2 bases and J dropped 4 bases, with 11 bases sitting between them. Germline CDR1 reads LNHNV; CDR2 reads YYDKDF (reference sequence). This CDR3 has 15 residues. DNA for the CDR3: TGTGCCACCAGCAGAACCGGGGAAGTCACCGGGGAGCTGTTTTTT. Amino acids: CATSRTGEVTGELFF.

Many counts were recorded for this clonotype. The CDR3 loop reads CATSRNTGGSEKLFF. The CDR3 DNA reads as TGTGCCACCAGCAGAAATACAGGGGGGAGTGAAAAACTGTTTTTT. The chain links TRBV15 to TRBJ1-4, with TRBD1 matching 8 bases. The V segment lost 2 bases and the J segment 7 bases; nucleotides outside the gene matches: 6. CDR3 length: 15 amino acids. Germline values: CDR1 LNHNV, CDR2 YYDKDF (reference sequence).

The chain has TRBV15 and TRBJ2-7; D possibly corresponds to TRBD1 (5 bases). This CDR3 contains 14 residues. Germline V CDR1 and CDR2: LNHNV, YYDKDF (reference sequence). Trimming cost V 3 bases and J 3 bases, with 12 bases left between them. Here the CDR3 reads CATSSQQTDYEQYF. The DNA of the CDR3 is TGTGCCACCAGCAGCCAACAGACAGACTACGAGCAGTACTTC.

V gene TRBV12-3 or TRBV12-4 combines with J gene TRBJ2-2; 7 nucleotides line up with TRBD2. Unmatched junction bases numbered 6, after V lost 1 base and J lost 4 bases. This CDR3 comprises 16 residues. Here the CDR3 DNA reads TGTGCCAGCAGTTTAGGTGTGGCTAGCGGCACCGGGGAGCTGTTTTTT. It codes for CASSLGVASGTGELFF.

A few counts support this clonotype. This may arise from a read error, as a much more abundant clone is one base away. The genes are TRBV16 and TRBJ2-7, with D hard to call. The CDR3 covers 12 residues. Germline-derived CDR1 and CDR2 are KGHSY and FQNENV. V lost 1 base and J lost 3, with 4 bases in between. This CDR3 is CASSQLNYEQYF. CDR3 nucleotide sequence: TGTGCCAGCAGCCAATTAAACTACGAGCAGTACTTC.

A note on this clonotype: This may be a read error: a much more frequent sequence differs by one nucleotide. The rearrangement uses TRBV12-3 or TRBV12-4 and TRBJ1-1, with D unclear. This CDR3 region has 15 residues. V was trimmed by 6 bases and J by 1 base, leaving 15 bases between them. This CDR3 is CASRPTVQRNTEAFF. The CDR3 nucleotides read TGTGCCAGCAGACCGACTGTACAGAGGAACACTGAAGCTTTCTTT.

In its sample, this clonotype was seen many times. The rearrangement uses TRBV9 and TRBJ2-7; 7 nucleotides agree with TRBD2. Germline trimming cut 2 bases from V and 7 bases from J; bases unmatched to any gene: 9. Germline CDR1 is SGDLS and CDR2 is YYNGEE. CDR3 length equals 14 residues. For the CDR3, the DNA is TGTGCCAGCAGCGTTAGGGGCGGGAGTGGAGAGCAGTACTTC. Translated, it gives CASSVRGGSGEQYF.

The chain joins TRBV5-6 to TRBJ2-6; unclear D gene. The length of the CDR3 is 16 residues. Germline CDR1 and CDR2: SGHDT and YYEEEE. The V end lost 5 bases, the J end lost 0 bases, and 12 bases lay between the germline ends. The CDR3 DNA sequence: TGTGCCAGCAGACAGCGATACAGCTCTGGGGCCAACGTCCTGACTTTC. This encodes CASRQRYSSGANVLTF.

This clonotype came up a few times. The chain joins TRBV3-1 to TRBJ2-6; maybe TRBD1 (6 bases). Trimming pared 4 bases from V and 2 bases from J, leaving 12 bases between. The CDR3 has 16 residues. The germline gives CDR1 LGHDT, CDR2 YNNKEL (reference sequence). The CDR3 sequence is CASSLLQGAGANVLTF. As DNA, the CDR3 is TGTGCCAGCAGCCTACTACAGGGCGCTGGGGCCAACGTCCTGACTTTC.

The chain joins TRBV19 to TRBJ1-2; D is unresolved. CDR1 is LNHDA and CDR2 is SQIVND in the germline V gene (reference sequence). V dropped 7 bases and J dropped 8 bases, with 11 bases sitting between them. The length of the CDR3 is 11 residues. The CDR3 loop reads CASTRVGGYTF. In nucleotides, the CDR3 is TGTGCCAGTACCCGGGTTGGCGGCTACACCTTC.

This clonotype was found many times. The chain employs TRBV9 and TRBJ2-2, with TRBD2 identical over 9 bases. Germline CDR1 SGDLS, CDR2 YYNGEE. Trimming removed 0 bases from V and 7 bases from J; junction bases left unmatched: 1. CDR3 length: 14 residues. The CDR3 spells CASSVASGVGELFF. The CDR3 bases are TGTGCCAGCAGCGTAGCTAGCGGGGTCGGGGAGCTGTTTTTT.

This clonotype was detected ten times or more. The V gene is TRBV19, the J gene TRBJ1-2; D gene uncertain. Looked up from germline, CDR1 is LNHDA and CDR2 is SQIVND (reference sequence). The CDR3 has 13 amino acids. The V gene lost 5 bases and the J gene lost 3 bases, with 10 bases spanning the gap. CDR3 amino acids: CASSRGSHYGYTF. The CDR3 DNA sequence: TGTGCCAGTAGTCGGGGAAGTCACTATGGCTACACCTTC.

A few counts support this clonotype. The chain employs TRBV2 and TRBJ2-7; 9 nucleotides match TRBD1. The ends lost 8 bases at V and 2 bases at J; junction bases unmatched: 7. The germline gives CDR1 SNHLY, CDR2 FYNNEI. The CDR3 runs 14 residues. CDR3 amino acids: CASSGQGITYEQYF. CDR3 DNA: TGTGCCAGCTCCGGACAGGGGATAACCTACGAGCAGTACTTC.